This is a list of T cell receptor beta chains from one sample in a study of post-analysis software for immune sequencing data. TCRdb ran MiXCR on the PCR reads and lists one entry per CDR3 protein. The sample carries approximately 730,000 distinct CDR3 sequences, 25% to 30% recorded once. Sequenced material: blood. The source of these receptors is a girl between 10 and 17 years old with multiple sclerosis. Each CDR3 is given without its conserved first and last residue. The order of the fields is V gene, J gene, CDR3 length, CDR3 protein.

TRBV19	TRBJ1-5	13	ASSRDRDSNQPQH
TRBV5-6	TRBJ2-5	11	ASRKDGQETQY
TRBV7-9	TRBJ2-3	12	ASSLAGVTDTQY
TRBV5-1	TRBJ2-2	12	ASRLAGEAGELF
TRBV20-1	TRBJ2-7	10	SAGGNAYEQY
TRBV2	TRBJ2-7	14	ASTSLGSRGSYEQY
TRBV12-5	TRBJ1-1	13	ASGLVGTASTEAF
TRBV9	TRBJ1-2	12	ASSPRTGGCGYT
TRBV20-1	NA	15	SAMDFGTQGTRETQY
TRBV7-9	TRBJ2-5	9	ASSFNTEQY
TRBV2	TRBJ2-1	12	ASRGANSYNEQF
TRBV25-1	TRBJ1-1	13	ASSEYKGARAEAF
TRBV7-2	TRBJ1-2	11	ASTRGVNYGYT
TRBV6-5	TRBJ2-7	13	ASSYSDGSSYEQY
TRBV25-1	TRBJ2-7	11	ASSEWTGGEQY
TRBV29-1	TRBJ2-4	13	SVEDGQGSPYQQY
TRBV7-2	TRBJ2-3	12	ASSLARGRRGQY
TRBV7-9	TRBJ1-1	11	ASTNEVNTEAF
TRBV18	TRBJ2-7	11	ASSWDRFYEQY
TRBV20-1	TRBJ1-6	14	SAGTTFSSYNSPLH
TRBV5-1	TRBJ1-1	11	ASSLASQGGAF
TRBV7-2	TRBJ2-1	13	ASSLRGPIYNEQF
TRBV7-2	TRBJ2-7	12	ASSFGAVSYEQY
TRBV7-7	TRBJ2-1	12	ASSPRGPKGTQF
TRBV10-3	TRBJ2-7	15	TISESPGTGVSYEQY
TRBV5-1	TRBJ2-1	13	ASSEGQGSYNEQF
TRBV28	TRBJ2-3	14	ASSLTGRASTDTQY
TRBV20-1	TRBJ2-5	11	SARQSFQETQY
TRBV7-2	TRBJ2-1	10	ASSFTDDEQF
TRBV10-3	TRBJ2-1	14	AISESPLAGGDEQF
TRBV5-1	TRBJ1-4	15	ASSRTGKGATNEKLF
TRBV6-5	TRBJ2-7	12	ASTKGTGISEQY
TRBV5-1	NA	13	ASRLYGLGGETQY
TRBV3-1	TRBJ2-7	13	ASSQVGLAGDEQY
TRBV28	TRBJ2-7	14	ASSLRPGQGNDEQY
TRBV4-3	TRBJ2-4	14	ASSQEAGKAKNIQY
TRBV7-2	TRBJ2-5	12	ASSLAKRGETQY
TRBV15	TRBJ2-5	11	ATSRDRQETQY
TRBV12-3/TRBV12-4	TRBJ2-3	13	ARTLLAGGPDTQY
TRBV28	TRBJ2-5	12	ASSLGAPRETQY
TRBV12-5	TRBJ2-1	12	ASGTSGGDNEQF
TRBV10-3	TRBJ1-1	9	AIRAGGEAF
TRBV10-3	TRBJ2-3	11	AITDRGTDTQY
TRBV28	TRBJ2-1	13	ASSPTGGFGNEQF
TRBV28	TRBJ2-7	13	ASSLPGLAGSEQY
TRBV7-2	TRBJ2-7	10	ASSLGGIAQY
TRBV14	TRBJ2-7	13	ASSQDRTDKGAQY
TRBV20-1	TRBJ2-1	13	SARVAGAGNNEQF
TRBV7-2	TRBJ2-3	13	ASSSRTLGGFTQY
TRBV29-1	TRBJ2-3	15	SVVSSATSGRIDTRY
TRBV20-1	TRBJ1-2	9	RADRRYGYT
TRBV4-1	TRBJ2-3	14	ASSQEEARRTDTQY
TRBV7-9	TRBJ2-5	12	ASSALAGRETQY
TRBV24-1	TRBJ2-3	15	ATSDLGLAGDPDTQY
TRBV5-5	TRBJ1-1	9	ASSLRTEAF
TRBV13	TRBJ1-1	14	ASSLRQIVANTEAF
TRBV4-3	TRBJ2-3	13	ASSQEAGQADTQY